This T cell receptor beta chain was profiled in a study of cytomegalovirus exposure and HLA in healthy donors. This clone was picked up a small number of times. Antigen specificity is unknown. Whole-study findings and limits: Accurate prediction of most subjects' HLA-A and HLA-B alleles from TCR beta sequences was reported. When presence/absence was analysed, sequencing depth was taken to be roughly uniform across donors.

This CDR3 comprises 18 residues. Germline-derived CDR1 and CDR2 are SGHVS and FNYEAQ. V was clipped by 1 base and J by 7 bases, with 25 bases between them. The primer mix had 60 Vbeta and 13 Jbeta primers. Using immunoSEQ multiplex PCR, the repertoire was profiled, and TCRdb retains in-frame clones only, with some absent. The data contain 80,000 to 95,000 clones, roughly 86% of them singletons. This chain uses TRBV7-6 with TRBJ1-1, with TRBD1 as a possible D gene (5 bases). Sequencing used PBMCs. This receptor was identified in a man in his thirties or forties in good health and CMV-seropositive. The CDR3 here is CASSLVLWGSSDLDEAFF. In DNA form, the CDR3 reads TGTGCCAGCAGCTTAGTCCTATGGGGCAGTTCCGATCTGGATGAAGCTTTCTTT.